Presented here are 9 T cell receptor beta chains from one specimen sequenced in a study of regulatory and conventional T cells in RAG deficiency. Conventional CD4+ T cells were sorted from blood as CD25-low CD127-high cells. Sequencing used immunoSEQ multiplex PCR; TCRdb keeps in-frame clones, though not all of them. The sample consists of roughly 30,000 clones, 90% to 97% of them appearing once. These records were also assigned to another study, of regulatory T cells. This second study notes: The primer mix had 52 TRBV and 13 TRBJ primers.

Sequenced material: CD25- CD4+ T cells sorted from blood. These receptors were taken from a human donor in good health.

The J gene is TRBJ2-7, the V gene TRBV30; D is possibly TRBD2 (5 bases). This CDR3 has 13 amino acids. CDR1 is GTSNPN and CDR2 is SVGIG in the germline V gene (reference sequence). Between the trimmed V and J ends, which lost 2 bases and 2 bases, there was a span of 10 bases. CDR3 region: CAWSSGNTYEQYF. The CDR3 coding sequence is TGTGCCTGGAGTTCCGGGAACACCTACGAGCAGTACTTC. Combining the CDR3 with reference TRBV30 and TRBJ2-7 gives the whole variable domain SQTIHQWPATLVQPVGSPLSLECTVEGTSNPNLYWYRQAAGRGLQLLFYSVGIGQISSEVPQNLSASRPQDRQFILSSKKLLLSDSGFYLCAWSSGNTYEQYFGPGTRLTVT.

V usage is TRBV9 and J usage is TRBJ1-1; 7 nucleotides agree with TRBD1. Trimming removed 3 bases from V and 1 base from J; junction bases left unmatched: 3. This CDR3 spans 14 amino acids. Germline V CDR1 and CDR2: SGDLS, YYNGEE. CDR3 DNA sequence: TGTGCCAGCAGCGGACAGGGTTGGAACACTGAAGCTTTCTTT. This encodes CASSGQGWNTEAFF.

The DNA for the CDR3 is TGCAGTGCTAGAGATCGGGATACGCAGTATTTT. This sequence encodes CSARDRDTQYF. This chain links TRBV20-1 with TRBJ2-3; D not resolved. The CDR3 contains 11 residues. V dropped 0 bases and J dropped 6 bases, with 4 bases sitting between them. The germline CDR1 and CDR2 sequences are DFQATT and SNEGSKA (reference sequence).

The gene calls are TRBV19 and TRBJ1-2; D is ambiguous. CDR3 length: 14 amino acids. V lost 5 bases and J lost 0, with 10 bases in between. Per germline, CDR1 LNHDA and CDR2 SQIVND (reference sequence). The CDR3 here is CASSRRRANYGYTF. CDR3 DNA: TGTGCCAGTAGTCGGCGGAGAGCTAACTATGGCTACACCTTC. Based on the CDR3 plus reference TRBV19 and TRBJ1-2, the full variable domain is DGGITQSPKYLFRKEGQNVTLSCEQNLNHDAMYWYRQDPGQGLRLIYYSQIVNDFQKGDIAEGYSVSREKKESFPLTVTSAQKNPTAFYLCASSRRRANYGYTFGSGTRLTVV.

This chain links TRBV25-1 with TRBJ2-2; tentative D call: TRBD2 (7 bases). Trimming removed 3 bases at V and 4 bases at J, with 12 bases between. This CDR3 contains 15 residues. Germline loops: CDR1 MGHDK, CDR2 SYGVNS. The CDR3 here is CASSDGGGPTGELFF. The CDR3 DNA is TGTGCCAGCAGTGATGGCGGGGGCCCCACCGGGGAGCTGTTTTTT.

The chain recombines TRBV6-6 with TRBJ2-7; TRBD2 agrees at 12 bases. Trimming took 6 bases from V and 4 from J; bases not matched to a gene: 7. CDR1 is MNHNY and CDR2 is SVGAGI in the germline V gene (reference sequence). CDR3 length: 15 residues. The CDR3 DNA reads TGTGCCAGCAGCCTACTAGCGGGAGGAGGGTACGAGCAGTACTTC. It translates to CASSLLAGGGYEQYF.

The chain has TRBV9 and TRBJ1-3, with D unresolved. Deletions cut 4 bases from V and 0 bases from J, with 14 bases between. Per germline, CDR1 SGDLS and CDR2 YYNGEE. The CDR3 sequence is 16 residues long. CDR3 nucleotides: TGTGCCAGCAGCCCAGGAGCGGGCTTCTCTGGAAACACCATATATTTT. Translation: CASSPGAGFSGNTIYF.

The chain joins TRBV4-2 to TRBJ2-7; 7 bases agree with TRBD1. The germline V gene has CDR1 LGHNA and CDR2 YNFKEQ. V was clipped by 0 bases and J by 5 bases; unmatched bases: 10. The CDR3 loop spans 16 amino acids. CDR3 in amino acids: CASSQDSGRGSDEQYF. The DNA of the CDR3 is TGTGCCAGCAGCCAAGATTCAGGCAGGGGGTCAGACGAGCAGTACTTC.

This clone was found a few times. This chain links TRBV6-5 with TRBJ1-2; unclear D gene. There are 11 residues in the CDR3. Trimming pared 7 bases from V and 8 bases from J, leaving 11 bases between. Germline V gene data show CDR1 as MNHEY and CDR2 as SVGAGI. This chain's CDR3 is CASTETGGYTF. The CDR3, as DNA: TGTGCCAGCACCGAGACTGGAGGCTACACCTTC.